The source of this T cell receptor beta chain is a study of CD8 T cells in ankylosing spondylitis. TCRdb itself ran the 5' RACE reads through MiXCR, one entry per CDR3 protein. Of tens of thousands of distinct CDR3 sequences listed, 27% are singletons. Germline-derived CDR1 and CDR2 are MNHEY and SMNVEV (reference sequence). V shed 7 bases and J shed 0 bases, with 15 bases lying between them. The CDR3 extends over 15 amino acids. Sequenced: blood, either unsorted or a sorted T cell fraction (not recorded which). The V and J genes are TRBV27 and TRBJ1-1; D call uncertain. This clonotype originated in a male donor with ankylosing spondylitis or in good health (not recorded which). CDR3 region: CASILSGGMNTEAFF. The CDR3 DNA reads as TGTGCCAGCATCCTTTCGGGAGGGATGAACACTGAAGCTTTCTTT.